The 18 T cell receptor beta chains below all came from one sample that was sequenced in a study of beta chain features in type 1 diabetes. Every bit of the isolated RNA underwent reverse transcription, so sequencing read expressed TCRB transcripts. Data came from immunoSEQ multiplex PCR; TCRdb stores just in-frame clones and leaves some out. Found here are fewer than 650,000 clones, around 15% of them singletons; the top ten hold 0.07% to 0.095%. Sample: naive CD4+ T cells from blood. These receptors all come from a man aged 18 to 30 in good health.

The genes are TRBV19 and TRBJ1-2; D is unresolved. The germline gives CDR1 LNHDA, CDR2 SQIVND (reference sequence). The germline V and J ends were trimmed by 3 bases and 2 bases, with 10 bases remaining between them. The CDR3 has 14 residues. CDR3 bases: TGTGCCAGTAGTATCCTCACAAAAAACTATGGCTACACCTTC. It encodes CASSILTKNYGYTF.

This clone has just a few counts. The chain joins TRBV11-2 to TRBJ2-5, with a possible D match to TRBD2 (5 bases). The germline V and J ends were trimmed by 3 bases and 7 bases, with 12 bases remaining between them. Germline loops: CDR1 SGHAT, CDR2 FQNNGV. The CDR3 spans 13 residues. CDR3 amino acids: CASSFGDFGTQYF. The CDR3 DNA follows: TGTGCCAGCAGCTTCGGGGATTTCGGGACCCAGTACTTC.

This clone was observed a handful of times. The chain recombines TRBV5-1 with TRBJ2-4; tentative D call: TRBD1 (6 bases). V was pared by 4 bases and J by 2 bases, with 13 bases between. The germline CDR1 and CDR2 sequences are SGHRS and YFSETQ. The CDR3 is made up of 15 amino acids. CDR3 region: CASSPKTGTKNIQYF. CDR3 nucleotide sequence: TGCGCCAGCAGCCCTAAAACAGGGACCAAAAACATTCAGTACTTC.

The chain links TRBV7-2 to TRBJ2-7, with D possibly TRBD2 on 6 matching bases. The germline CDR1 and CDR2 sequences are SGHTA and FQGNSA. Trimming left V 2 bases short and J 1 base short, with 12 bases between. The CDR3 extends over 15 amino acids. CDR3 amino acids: CASSLLARKSYEQYF. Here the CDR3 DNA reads TGTGCCAGCAGCTTACTAGCGCGAAAATCCTACGAGCAGTACTTC.

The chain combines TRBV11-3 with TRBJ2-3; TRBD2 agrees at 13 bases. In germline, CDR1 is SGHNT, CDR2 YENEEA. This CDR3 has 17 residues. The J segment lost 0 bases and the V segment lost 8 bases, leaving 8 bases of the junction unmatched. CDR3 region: CASHALGLAGSTDTQYF. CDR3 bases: TGTGCCAGCCACGCCCTGGGACTAGCGGGGAGCACAGATACGCAGTATTTT.

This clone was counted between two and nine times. The chain's CDR3 is CASSPRAVTDTQYF. The CDR3 DNA reads as TGTGCCAGCTCACCAAGGGCCGTCACAGATACGCAGTATTTT. The chain employs TRBV18 and TRBJ2-3; unclear D gene. This CDR3 contains 14 residues. The germline gives CDR1 KGHSH, CDR2 LQKENI. The ends were cut back, 2 bases at V and 2 bases at J, with 8 bases in the middle. The whole variable domain, filled in from reference TRBV18 and TRBJ2-3, reads NAGVMQNPRHLVRRRGQEARLRCSPMKGHSHVYWYRQLPEEGLKFMVYLQKENIIDESGMPKERFSAEFPKEGPSILRIQQVVRGDSAAYFCASSPRAVTDTQYFGPGTRLTVL.

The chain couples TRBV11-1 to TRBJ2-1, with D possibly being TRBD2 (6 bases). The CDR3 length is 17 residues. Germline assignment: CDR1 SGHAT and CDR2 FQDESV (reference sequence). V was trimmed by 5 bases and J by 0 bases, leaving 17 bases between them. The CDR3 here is CASSRARDLSSYNEQFF. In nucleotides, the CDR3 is TGTGCCAGCAGCCGAGCGAGGGACTTAAGCTCCTACAATGAGCAGTTCTTC.

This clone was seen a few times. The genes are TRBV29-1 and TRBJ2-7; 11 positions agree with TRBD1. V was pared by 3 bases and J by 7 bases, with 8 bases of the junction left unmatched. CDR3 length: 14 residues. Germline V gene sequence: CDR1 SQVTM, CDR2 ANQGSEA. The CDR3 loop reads CSVDGTGGAGEQYF. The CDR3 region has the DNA TGCAGCGTTGACGGGACAGGGGGGGCCGGGGAGCAGTACTTC.

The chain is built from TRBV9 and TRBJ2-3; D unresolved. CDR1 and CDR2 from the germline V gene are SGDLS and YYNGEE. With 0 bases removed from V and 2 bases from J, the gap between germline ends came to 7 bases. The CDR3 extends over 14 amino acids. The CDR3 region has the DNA TGTGCCAGCAGCGTAGCGGCCACCACAGATACGCAGTATTTT. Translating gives CASSVAATTDTQYF.

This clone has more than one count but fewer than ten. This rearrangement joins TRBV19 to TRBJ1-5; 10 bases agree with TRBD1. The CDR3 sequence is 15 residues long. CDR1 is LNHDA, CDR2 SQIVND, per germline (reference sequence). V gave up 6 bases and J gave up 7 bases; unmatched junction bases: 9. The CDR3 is CASRGMGTGVQPQHF. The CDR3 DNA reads TGTGCCAGTAGAGGTATGGGGACAGGGGTGCAGCCCCAGCATTTT.

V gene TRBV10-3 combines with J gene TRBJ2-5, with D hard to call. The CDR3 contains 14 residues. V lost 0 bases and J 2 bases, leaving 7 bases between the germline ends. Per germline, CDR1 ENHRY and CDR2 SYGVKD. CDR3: CAISESLLQETQYF. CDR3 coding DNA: TGTGCCATCAGTGAGTCGTTACTACAAGAGACCCAGTACTTC.

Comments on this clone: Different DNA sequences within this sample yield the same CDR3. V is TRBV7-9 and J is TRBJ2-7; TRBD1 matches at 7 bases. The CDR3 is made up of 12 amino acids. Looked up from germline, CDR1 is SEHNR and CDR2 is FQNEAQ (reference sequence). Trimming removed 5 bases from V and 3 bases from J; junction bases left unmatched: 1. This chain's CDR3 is CASSRQGYEQYF. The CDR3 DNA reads TGTGCCAGCAGCCGACAGGGCTACGAGCAGTACTTC.

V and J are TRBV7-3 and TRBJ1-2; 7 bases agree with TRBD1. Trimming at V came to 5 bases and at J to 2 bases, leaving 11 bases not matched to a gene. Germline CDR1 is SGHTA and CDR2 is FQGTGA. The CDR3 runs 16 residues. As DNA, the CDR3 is TGTGCCAGCAGCCCTGGGGCGACAGGGAGGAACTATGGCTACACCTTC. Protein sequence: CASSPGATGRNYGYTF.

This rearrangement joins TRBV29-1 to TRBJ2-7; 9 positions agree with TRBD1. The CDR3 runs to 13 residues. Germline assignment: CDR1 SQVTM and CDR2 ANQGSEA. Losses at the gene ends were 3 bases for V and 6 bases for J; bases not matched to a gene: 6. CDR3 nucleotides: TGCAGCGTTGACGGGACAGGGTGGGGCGAGCAGTACTTC. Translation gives CSVDGTGWGEQYF.

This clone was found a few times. The CDR3 is CAISDPGTGGGQPQHF. The DNA for the CDR3 is TGTGCCATCAGTGATCCCGGGACAGGGGGCGGTCAGCCCCAGCATTTT. The chain has TRBV10-3 and TRBJ1-5; 12 bases align to TRBD1. This CDR3 contains 16 residues. V shed 3 bases, J shed 6 bases, and the junction held 6 bases outside the gene matches. The germline gives CDR1 ENHRY, CDR2 SYGVKD.

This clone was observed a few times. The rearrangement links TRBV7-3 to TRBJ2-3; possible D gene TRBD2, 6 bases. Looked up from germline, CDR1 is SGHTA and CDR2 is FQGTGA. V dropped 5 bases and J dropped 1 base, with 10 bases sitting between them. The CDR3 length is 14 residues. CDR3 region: CASSQGLGTDTQYF. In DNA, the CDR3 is TGTGCCAGCAGCCAGGGACTGGGCACAGATACGCAGTATTTT.

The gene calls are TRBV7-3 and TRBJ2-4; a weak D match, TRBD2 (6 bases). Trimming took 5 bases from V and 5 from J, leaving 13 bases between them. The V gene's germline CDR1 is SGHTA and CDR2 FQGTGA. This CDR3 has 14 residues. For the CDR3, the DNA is TGTGCCAGCAGCGTGGGGGGTCCCCAAAACATTCAGTACTTC. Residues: CASSVGGPQNIQYF.

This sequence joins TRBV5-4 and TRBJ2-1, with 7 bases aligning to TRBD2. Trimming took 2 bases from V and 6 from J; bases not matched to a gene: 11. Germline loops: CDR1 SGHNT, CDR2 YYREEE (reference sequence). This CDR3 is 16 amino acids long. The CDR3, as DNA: TGTGCCAGCAGCTTCTCGCGGGAGTATCGGGTCAATGAGCAGTTCTTC. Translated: CASSFSREYRVNEQFF.